The TCR beta chain under discussion was sequenced for a study of cytomegalovirus exposure and HLA in healthy donors. Overall study: Unique TCRs numbering some 80 million, obtained from HLA-typed donors, made up an early data release. General observations from the study: In vitro testing confirmed a few CMV-associated chains as specific for CMV antigens. In a later analysis, HLA-associated TCR beta chains were more clonally expanded than equally common others. Reported results showed that the classifier diagnosed cytomegalovirus status with high specificity and sensitivity.

V gave up 0 bases and J gave up 4 bases, with 4 bases separating them. The CDR3 has 12 residues. Germline assignment: CDR1 SGHDT and CDR2 YYEEEE. PCR was performed using 60 Vbeta and 13 Jbeta primers. Measured with immunoSEQ multiplex PCR; TCRdb has only the in-frame clones, and not every one. The sample includes about 120,000 clones, over 9.5% seen only once; the top ten take approximately 4.4%. About this clone: What it binds is not known.

The V call is TRBV5-6, the J call TRBJ1-2; D ambiguous. Sequencing was carried out using PBMCs. The sequence derives from a woman in her late teens or twenties in good health and CMV-seropositive. CDR3 region: CASSLAFYGYTF. The CDR3 DNA follows: TGTGCCAGCAGCTTGGCCTTCTATGGCTACACCTTC.